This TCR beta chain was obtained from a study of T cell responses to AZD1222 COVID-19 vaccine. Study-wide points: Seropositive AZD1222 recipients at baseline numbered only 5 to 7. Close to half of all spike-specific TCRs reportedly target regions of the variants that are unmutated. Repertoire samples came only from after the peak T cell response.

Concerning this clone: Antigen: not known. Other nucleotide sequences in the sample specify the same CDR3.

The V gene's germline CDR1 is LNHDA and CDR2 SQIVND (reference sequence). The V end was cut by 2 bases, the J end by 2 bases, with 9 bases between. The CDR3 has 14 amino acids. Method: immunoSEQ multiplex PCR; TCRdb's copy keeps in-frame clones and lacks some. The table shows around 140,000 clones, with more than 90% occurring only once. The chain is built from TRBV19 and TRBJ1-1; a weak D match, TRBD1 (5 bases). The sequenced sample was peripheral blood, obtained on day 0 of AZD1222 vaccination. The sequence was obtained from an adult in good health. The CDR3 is CASSIWGSNTEAFF. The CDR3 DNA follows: TGTGCCAGTAGTATATGGGGGAGCAACACTGAAGCTTTCTTT.